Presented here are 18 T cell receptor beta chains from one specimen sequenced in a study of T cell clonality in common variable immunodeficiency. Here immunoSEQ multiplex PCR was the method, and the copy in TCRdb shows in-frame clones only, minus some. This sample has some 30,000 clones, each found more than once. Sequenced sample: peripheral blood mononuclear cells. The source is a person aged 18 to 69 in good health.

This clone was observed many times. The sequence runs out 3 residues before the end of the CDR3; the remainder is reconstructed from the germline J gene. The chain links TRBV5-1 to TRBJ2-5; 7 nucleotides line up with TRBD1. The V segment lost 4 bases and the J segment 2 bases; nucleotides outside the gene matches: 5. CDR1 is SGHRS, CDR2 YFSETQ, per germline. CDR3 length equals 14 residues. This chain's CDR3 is CASSEGQKQETQYF. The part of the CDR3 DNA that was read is TGCGCCAGCAGCGAGGGACAGAAACAAGAGACC.

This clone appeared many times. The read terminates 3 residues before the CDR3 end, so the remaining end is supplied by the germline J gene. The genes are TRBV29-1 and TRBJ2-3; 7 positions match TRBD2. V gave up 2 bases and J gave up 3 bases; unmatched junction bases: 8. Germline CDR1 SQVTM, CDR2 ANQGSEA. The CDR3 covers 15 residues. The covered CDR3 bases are TGCAGCGTTGAAATAGGCGGGAGTAATACAGATACG. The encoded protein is CSVEIGGSNTDT. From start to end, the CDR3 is CSVEIGGSNTDTQYF.

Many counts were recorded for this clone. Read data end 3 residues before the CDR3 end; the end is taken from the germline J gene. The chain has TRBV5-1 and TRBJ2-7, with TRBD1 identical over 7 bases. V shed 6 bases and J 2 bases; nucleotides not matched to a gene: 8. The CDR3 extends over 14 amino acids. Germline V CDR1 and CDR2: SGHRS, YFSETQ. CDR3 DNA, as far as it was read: TGCGCCAGCACGCTGGGGCAGGGGGCCTACGAG. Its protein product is CASTLGQGAYE. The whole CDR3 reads CASTLGQGAYEQYF.

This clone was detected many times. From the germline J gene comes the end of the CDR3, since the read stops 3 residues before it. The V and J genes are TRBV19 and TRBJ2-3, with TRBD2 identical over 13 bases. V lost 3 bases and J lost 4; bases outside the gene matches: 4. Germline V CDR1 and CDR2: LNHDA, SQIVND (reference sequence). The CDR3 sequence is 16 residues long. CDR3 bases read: TGTGCCAGTAGTATTTCTGGACTAGCGGGAGCAGATACG. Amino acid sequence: CASSISGLAGADT. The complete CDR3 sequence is CASSISGLAGADTQYF.

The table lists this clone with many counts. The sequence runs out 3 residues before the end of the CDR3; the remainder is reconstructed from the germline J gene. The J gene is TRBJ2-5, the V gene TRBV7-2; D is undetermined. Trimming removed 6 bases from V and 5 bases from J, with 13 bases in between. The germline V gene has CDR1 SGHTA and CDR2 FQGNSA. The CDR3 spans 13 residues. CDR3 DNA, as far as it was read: TGTGCCAGCAGTATTGACAATGTGGAGACC. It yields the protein CASSIDNVET. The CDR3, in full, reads CASSIDNVETQYF.

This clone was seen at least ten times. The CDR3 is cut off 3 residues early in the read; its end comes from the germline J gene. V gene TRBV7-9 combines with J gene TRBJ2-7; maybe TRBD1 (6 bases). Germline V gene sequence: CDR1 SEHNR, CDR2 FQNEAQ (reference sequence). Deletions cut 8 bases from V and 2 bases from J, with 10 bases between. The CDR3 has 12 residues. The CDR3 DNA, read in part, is TGTGCCAGCGGGGGCCACCCCTACGAG. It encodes CASGGHPYE. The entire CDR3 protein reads CASGGHPYEQYF.

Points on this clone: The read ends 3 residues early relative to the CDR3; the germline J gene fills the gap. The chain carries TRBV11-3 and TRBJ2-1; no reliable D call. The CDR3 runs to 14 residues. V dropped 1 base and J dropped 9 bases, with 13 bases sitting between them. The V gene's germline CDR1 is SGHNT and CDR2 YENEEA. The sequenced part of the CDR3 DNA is TGTGCCAGCAGCTTAGTCGGGTTCAGAGGTGAG. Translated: CASSLVGFRGE. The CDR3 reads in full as CASSLVGFRGEQFF.

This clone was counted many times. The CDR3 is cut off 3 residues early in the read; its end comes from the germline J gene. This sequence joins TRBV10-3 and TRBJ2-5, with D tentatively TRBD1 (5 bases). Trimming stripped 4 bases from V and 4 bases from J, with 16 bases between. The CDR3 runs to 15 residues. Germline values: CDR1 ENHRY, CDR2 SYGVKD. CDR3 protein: CAISASDGGAETQYF. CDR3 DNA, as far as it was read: TGTGCCATCAGTGCTTCGGACGGTGGGGCAGAGACC.

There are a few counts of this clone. Partial CDR3 DNA: TGTGCCAGCTCACCCCCGGCGGGGGGAACAGACACTGAA. Amino acids: CASSPPAGGTDTE. In full, the CDR3 reads CASSPPAGGTDTEAFF. The chain has TRBV18 and TRBJ1-1; TRBD1 is a possible D gene (5 bases). The read terminates 3 residues before the CDR3 end, so the remaining end is supplied by the germline J gene. CDR3 length: 16 residues. V lost 3 bases and J 3 bases, leaving 17 bases between the germline ends. CDR1 and CDR2 (germline): KGHSH, LQKENI.

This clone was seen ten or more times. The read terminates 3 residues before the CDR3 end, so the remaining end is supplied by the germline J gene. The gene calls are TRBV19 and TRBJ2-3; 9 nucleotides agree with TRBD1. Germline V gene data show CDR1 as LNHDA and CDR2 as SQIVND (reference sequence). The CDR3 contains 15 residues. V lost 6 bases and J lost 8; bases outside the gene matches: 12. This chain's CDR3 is CASSLQGAKPTTQYF. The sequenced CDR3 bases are TGTGCCAGTAGCTTACAGGGGGCGAAACCCACTACG.

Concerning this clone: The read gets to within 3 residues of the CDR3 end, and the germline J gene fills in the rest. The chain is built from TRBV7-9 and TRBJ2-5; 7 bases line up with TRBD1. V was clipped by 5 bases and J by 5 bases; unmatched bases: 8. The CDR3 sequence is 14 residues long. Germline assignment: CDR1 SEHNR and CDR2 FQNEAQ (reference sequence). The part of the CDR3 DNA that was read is TGTGCCAGCAGCATGACAGGGAAAGGGGAGACC. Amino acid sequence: CASSMTGKGET. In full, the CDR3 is CASSMTGKGETQYF.

CDR3: CASSLLGGGHTEAFF. The covered CDR3 bases are TGTGCCAGCAGCTTATTAGGGGGTGGTCACACTGAA. V is TRBV7-9 and J is TRBJ1-1, with TRBD1 as a possible D gene (6 bases). The CDR3 end lies 3 residues beyond the end of the read and is filled in from the germline J gene. Trimming took 2 bases from V and 3 from J, leaving 13 bases between them. CDR3 length equals 15 residues. Per the germline V gene, CDR1 is SEHNR and CDR2 is FQNEAQ (reference sequence).

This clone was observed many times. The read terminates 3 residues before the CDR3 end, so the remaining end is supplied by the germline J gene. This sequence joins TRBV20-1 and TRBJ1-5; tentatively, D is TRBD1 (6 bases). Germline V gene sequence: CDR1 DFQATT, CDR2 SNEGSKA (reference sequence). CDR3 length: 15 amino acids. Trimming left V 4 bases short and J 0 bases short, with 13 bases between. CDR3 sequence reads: CSATPGADSNQPQHF. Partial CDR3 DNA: TGCAGTGCTACACCAGGGGCGGATAGCAATCAGCCC.

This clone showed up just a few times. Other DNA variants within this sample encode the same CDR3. Partial CDR3 DNA: TGTGCCAGCAGCTTAGAGGGACAGGGGGCGGAGACC. Translating gives CASSLEGQGAET. The whole CDR3 is CASSLEGQGAETQYF. The V call is TRBV7-9, the J call TRBJ2-5; 12 bases are shared with TRBD1. Read sequence stops 3 residues before the CDR3 end, and the germline J gene provides the missing end. The CDR3 totals 15 residues. Germline V gene sequence: CDR1 SEHNR, CDR2 FQNEAQ (reference sequence). V was pared by 1 base and J by 5 bases, with 2 bases of the junction left unmatched.

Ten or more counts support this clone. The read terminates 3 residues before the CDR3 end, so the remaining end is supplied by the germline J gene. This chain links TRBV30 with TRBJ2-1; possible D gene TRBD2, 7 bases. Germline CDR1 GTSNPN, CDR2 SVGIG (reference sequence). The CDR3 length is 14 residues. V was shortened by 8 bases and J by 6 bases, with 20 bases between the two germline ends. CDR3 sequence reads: CAGARGLAANEQFF. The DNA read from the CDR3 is TGTGCCGGTGCTCGGGGGCTAGCGGCCAATGAG.

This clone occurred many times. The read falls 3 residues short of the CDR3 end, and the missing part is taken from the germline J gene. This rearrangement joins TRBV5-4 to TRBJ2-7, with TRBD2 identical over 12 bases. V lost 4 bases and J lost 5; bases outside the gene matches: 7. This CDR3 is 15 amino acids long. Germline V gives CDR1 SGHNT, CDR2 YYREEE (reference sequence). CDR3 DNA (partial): TGTGCCAGCAGCCCGCGGACTAGCGGGAATGACGAG. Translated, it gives CASSPRTSGNDE. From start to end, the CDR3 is CASSPRTSGNDEQYF.

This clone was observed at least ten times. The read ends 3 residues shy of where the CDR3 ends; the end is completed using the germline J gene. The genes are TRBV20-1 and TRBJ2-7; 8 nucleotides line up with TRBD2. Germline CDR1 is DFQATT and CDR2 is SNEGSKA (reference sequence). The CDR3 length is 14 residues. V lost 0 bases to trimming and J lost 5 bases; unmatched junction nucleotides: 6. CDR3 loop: CSARERAGVHEQYF. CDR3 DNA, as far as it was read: TGCAGTGCTAGAGAGAGAGCGGGAGTCCACGAG.

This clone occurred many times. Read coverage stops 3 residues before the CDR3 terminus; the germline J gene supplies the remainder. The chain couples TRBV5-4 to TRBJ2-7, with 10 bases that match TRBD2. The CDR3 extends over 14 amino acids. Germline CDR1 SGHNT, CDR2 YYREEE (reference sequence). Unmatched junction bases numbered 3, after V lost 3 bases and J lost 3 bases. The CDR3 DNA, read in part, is TGTGCCAGCAGCTCCGGGACTAGCGTCTACGAG. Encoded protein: CASSSGTSVYE. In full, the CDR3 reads CASSSGTSVYEQYF.